These T cell receptor beta chains were read from a single sample in a study of identical twins. A single record per CDR3 protein comes from TCRdb applying MiXCR to the 5' RACE reads. The data show under 300,000 distinct CDR3 sequences, with roughly 12% seen just once and roughly 3.7% held by the top ten. The same sample was also used in a study of yellow fever vaccine responses in identical twins.

The sequenced sample consisted of memory (CD45RO+) T cells sorted from blood. These TCRs come from a woman between 18 and 29 years old in good health. CDR3s include the opening cysteine and the closing phenylalanine or tryptophan. The D gene is left open where the match is weak. A row's size may be missing; if present it is once, few, many or a size class.

d_gene	v_gene	j_gene	abundance	CDR3aa	CDR3nt
NA	TRBV12-3/TRBV12-4	TRBJ1-2	many	CASSPGGMGGAAYGYTF	TGTGCCAGCAGTCCGGGGGGGATGGGGGGCGCGGCCTATGGCTACACCTTC
NA	TRBV7-9	TRBJ1-6	many	CASSLAGPYNSPLHF	TGTGCCAGCAGCTTAGCAGGGCCTTATAATTCACCCCTCCACTTT
NA	TRBV4-3	TRBJ2-5	NA	CASSQDRGSQETQYF	TGCGCCAGCAGCCAAGATAGGGGCAGCCAAGAGACCCAGTACTTC
NA	TRBV5-1	TRBJ2-3	NA	CASSLADFTDTQYF	TGCGCCAGCAGTTTAGCGGACTTCACAGATACGCAGTATTTT
TRBD1	TRBV6-1	TRBJ2-5	NA	CASRKTGTGGVLGQYF	TGTGCCAGCAGGAAAACCGGGACAGGGGGCGTATTGGGCCAGTACTTC
TRBD1	TRBV10-3	TRBJ1-2	NA	CAISEGTGPNYGYTF	TGTGCCATCAGTGAGGGGACAGGACCTAACTATGGCTACACCTTC
TRBD1	TRBV29-1	TRBJ1-2	few	CSVQDRGQIGYTF	TGCAGCGTTCAAGACAGGGGGCAAATCGGCTACACCTTC
NA	TRBV3-1	TRBJ2-7	NA	CASSQVVSTEQYF	TGTGCCAGCAGCCAAGTGGTCAGTACCGAGCAGTACTTC
NA	TRBV14	TRBJ2-2	few	CASSRQLAGELFF	TGTGCCAGCAGCCGACAGCTTGCCGGGGAGCTGTTTTTT
NA	TRBV28	TRBJ2-3	many	CASNHQSSDTQYF	TGTGCCAGCAATCACCAAAGTTCGGATACGCAGTATTTT
NA	TRBV20-1	TRBJ2-1	few	CSAPSPRQRSNEQFF	TGCAGTGCCCCCTCCCCCAGGCAGCGATCCAATGAGCAGTTCTTC
TRBD2	TRBV12-3/TRBV12-4	TRBJ2-1	NA	CASILSGRWASYNEQFF	TGTGCCAGCATCCTTAGCGGGAGGTGGGCCTCCTACAATGAGCAGTTCTTC
TRBD1	TRBV5-1	TRBJ1-2	NA	CASRADRGADGYTF	TGCGCCAGCAGAGCGGACAGGGGGGCGGATGGCTACACCTTC
NA	TRBV5-4	TRBJ2-5	NA	CASSRDTETQYF	TGTGCCAGCAGTCGGGACACTGAGACCCAGTACTTC
NA	TRBV7-9	TRBJ2-7	NA	CASSLHQGPSYEQYF	TGTGCCAGCAGCTTACATCAGGGGCCCTCCTACGAGCAGTACTTC
NA	TRBV5-1	TRBJ1-5	many	CASSEGTRDYNQPQHF	TGCGCCAGCAGCGAAGGGACCCGAGACTACAATCAGCCCCAGCATTTT
NA	TRBV12-3/TRBV12-4	TRBJ2-2	few	CASIRDTATGELFF	TGTGCCAGCATCCGGGACACCGCGACCGGGGAGCTGTTTTTT
NA	TRBV11-2	TRBJ2-3	NA	CASTGGTSTDTQYF	TGTGCCAGCACCGGCGGCACTAGCACAGATACGCAGTATTTT
NA	TRBV9	TRBJ2-7	NA	CASSADGSSYEQYF	TGTGCCAGCAGCGCGGACGGGAGCTCCTACGAGCAGTACTTC
NA	TRBV29-1	TRBJ1-2	many	CSVVVGFGYTF	TGCAGCGTTGTTGTGGGTTTCGGCTACACCTTC
NA	TRBV12-3/TRBV12-4	TRBJ2-5	few	CASSLNDRRGTQYF	TGTGCCAGCAGTCTAAATGACAGGCGAGGGACCCAGTACTTC
NA	TRBV5-6	TRBJ2-5	NA	CASSVQADPPGTQYF	TGTGCCAGCAGCGTCCAAGCGGACCCCCCGGGGACCCAGTACTTC
TRBD1	TRBV10-3	TRBJ1-5	many	CAISEGSGQDNQPQHF	TGTGCCATCAGTGAGGGTAGTGGACAGGACAATCAGCCCCAGCATTTT
NA	TRBV28	TRBJ2-7	few	CASSLSGAGVTEQYF	TGTGCCAGCAGTTTATCTGGCGCAGGGGTGACCGAGCAGTACTTC
NA	TRBV20-1	TRBJ1-2	many	CSAREIGQAGKDYTF	TGCAGTGCTCGGGAGATTGGGCAGGCCGGAAAAGACTACACCTTC
NA	TRBV11-2	TRBJ2-1	NA	CASNRELYEQLF	TGTGCCAGCAACCGTGAGCTCTATGAGCAGCTCTTC
TRBD2	TRBV2	TRBJ2-5	NA	CASSKRTSGAATQYF	TGTGCCAGCAGTAAAAGGACTAGCGGGGCGGCGACCCAGTACTTC
NA	TRBV12-3/TRBV12-4	TRBJ1-6	few	CASSRGRGLGSPLHF	TGTGCCAGCAGCCGGGGCAGGGGCCTAGGTTCACCCCTCCACTTT
NA	TRBV10-1	TRBJ2-2	few	CASSERPTGELFF	TGCGCCAGCAGTGAAAGGCCTACCGGGGAGCTGTTTTTT
TRBD1	TRBV29-1	TRBJ2-7	few	CSIGTGGASYEQYF	TGCAGCATAGGGACAGGGGGCGCGTCCTACGAGCAGTACTTC
NA	TRBV29-1	TRBJ2-1	NA	CSVEYPMVRNEQFF	TGCAGCGTTGAATACCCCATGGTGCGCAATGAGCAGTTCTTC
TRBD2	TRBV5-5	TRBJ2-7	few	CASSLSGGTLEQYF	TGTGCCAGCAGCTTGAGCGGGGGTACCCTCGAGCAGTACTTC
NA	TRBV5-1	TRBJ2-5	few	CASSSVGLTQETQYF	TGCGCCAGCAGCTCGGTAGGACTGACACAAGAGACCCAGTACTTC